This T cell receptor (beta chain) was captured by sequencing in a study of cytomegalovirus exposure and HLA in healthy donors. V lost 7 bases and J lost 0; bases outside the gene matches: 13. The germline gives CDR1 SNHLY, CDR2 FYNNEI. The CDR3 totals 19 residues. Points from the study as a whole: Later analysis identified 15,000 to 20,000 TCR beta sequences associated with HLA alleles, using a false discovery rate threshold of 0.05.

Notes on this clone: Its antigen is currently unknown.

The primer mix had 60 Vbeta and 13 Jbeta primers. Data came from immunoSEQ multiplex PCR; TCRdb stores just in-frame clones and leaves some out. The sample has tens of thousands of clones. The specimen was PBMCs. The sequence was collected from a woman aged 25 to 45 in good health and CMV-seropositive. The chain is built from TRBV2 and TRBJ2-5; TRBD2 aligns across 14 bases. The CDR3 spells CASTSVGLAGDEYQETQYF. CDR3 nucleotides: TGTGCCAGCACCTCCGTGGGACTAGCGGGGGATGAGTACCAAGAGACCCAGTACTTC.